The 25 T cell receptor beta chains in this list originate from one sample, sequenced in a study of cytomegalovirus exposure and HLA in healthy donors. Use of 60 Vbeta and 13 Jbeta primers characterized the PCR. Sequencing used immunoSEQ multiplex PCR; TCRdb keeps in-frame clones, though not all of them. The sample shows 170,000 or so clones, 86% of them seen only once. Material: PBMCs. These receptors were taken from a woman between 18 and 29 years old in good health and CMV-seronegative.

The chain uses TRBV29-1 and TRBJ1-1; 10 nucleotides line up with TRBD1. This CDR3 is built from 15 residues. J lost 5 bases, V lost 4 bases, and 10 bases had no gene match. CDR1 SQVTM and CDR2 ANQGSEA come from the germline V gene. The CDR3 DNA reads as TGCAGCGTTGTGGGGACAGGGGATGCACGGACTGAAGCTTTCTTT. Encoded protein: CSVVGTGDARTEAFF.

This clone has just a few counts. The CDR3 nucleotides read TGCGCCAGCAGCAGGGGGGACAGCACGGCGCAGTATTTT. This encodes CASSRGDSTAQYF. The genes are TRBV5-1 and TRBJ2-3, with D possibly matching TRBD1 (7 bases). Trimming shortened V by 4 bases and J by 10 bases, and 16 bases separated the two germline ends. Germline V gene data show CDR1 as SGHRS and CDR2 as YFSETQ. The CDR3 spans 13 residues. The full variable domain, rest sourced from reference TRBV5-1 and TRBJ2-3, is KAGVTQTPRYLIKTRGQQVTLSCSPISGHRSVSWYQQTPGQGLQFLFEYFSETQRNKGNFPGRFSGRQFSNSRSEMNVSTLELGDSALYLCASSRGDSTAQYFGPGTRLTVL.

This chain joins TRBV6-5 and TRBJ1-2, with D maybe TRBD1 (6 bases). Germline V CDR1 and CDR2: MNHEY, SVGAGI. The V end lost 5 bases, the J end lost 6 bases, and 16 bases lay between the germline ends. This CDR3 comprises 14 residues. The CDR3 DNA follows: TGTGCCAGCAGTCTTACAGGGATTCGACATGGCTACACCTTC. Protein sequence: CASSLTGIRHGYTF.

This clone appeared a few times. The chain carries TRBV7-2 and TRBJ1-4, with D possibly being TRBD1 (6 bases). The CDR3 loop spans 15 amino acids. The germline V gene encodes CDR1 SGHTA and CDR2 FQGNSA. Trimming left V 5 bases short and J 5 bases short, with 15 bases between. CDR3 nucleotide sequence: TGTGCCAGCAGCCCAAGGGGGACGGGAAATGAAAAACTGTTTTTT. Translation gives CASSPRGTGNEKLFF.

The chain recombines TRBV5-5 with TRBJ2-7; no firm D call. This CDR3 has 13 residues. The V end lost 4 bases, the J end lost 1 base, and 9 bases lay between the germline ends. Germline V gene data show CDR1 as SGHKS and CDR2 as YYEKEE (reference sequence). This chain's CDR3 is CASSVEESYEQYF. The DNA of the CDR3 is TGTGCCAGCAGCGTAGAGGAATCCTACGAGCAGTACTTC.

The chain couples TRBV19 to TRBJ2-7; TRBD2 aligns across 7 bases. Germline values: CDR1 LNHDA, CDR2 SQIVND (reference sequence). The CDR3 extends over 14 amino acids. V was clipped by 4 bases and J by 5 bases; unmatched bases: 8. CDR3 amino acids: CASSKSGTYNEQYF. As DNA, the CDR3 is TGTGCCAGTAGTAAGAGCGGGACGTATAACGAGCAGTACTTC.

Only a few counts were recorded for this clone. V gene TRBV6-6 combines with J gene TRBJ2-3, with a tentative D call TRBD2 (5 bases). V lost 6 bases and J 6 bases, leaving 10 bases between the germline ends. The CDR3 sequence is 12 residues long. CDR1 MNHNY and CDR2 SVGAGI come from the germline V gene (reference sequence). CDR3 nucleotides: TGTGCCAGCAGCCTAACGGGGGATACGCAGTATTTT. Encoded protein: CASSLTGDTQYF.

As concerns this clone: This sample includes further DNA sequences coding for the same CDR3. This chain links TRBV7-6 with TRBJ2-3, with 8 bases aligning to TRBD2. The CDR3 extends over 16 amino acids. Per the germline V gene, CDR1 is SGHVS and CDR2 is FNYEAQ. V shed 5 bases, J shed 4 bases, and the junction held 11 bases outside the gene matches. This CDR3 is CASSLWGAGASDTQYF. The CDR3 region has the DNA TGTGCCAGCAGCCTCTGGGGAGCGGGAGCTTCAGATACGCAGTATTTT.

This clone was detected only once. The chain couples TRBV28 to TRBJ2-7; TRBD1 is a possible D gene (5 bases). CDR1 and CDR2 (germline): MDHEN, SYDVKM. V dropped 8 bases and J dropped 3 bases, with 14 bases sitting between them. This CDR3 has 13 residues. The CDR3 DNA is TGTGCCAGCCGAGTTCAGGGTTTCTACGAGCAGTACTTC. This translates into CASRVQGFYEQYF.

The gene calls are TRBV9 and TRBJ2-1; 7 bases fit TRBD2. CDR3 length equals 15 residues. With V trimmed by 4 bases and J by 5 bases, 9 bases remained unmatched. CDR1 and CDR2 (germline): SGDLS, YYNGEE. The CDR3 nucleotides read TGTGCCAGCAGCCTTACCTTAGCGGGCCACAATGAGCAGTTCTTC. Translated, it gives CASSLTLAGHNEQFF.

This clone was detected once. The chain joins TRBV6-6 to TRBJ1-2; possibly TRBD1 for D (6 bases). The CDR3 is 15 amino acids. Trimming took 2 bases from V and 3 from J, leaving 13 bases between them. Germline values: CDR1 MNHNY, CDR2 SVGAGI (reference sequence). The CDR3 here is CASSYVSPGDYGYTF. The CDR3, as DNA: TGTGCCAGCAGTTACGTTAGTCCAGGGGACTATGGCTACACCTTC.

This rearrangement joins TRBV5-1 to TRBJ2-5; TRBD2 aligns across 8 bases. The CDR3 has 14 residues. Unmatched junction bases numbered 2, after V lost 1 base and J lost 3 bases. Germline V gene data show CDR1 as SGHRS and CDR2 as YFSETQ. DNA of the CDR3: TGCGCCAGCAGCTTGCAAGCGGGAGAAGAGACCCAGTACTTC. Its protein product is CASSLQAGEETQYF.

J is TRBJ2-5 and V is TRBV2, with 10 bases matching TRBD2. The junction had 14 bases not matched to a gene; V was cut back by 5 bases and J by 5 bases. The CDR3 runs 17 residues. Germline V lookup: CDR1 SNHLY, CDR2 FYNNEI. The CDR3 bases are TGTGCCAGCAGTCGGAATAGGCTAGCGGGAGATTCTGAGACCCAGTACTTC. It yields the protein CASSRNRLAGDSETQYF.

The rearrangement links TRBV6-1 to TRBJ1-5; TRBD1 might be the D (6 bases). This CDR3 has 13 amino acids. Germline V gives CDR1 MNHNS, CDR2 SASEGT. V lost 6 bases and J lost 5, with 11 bases in between. CDR3: CASSSWTDQPQHF. The CDR3 bases are TGTGCCAGCAGCAGTTGGACAGATCAGCCCCAGCATTTT.

The chain couples TRBV4-1 to TRBJ2-1; 7 bases are shared with TRBD1. The CDR3 runs to 15 residues. With 2 bases clipped from V and 5 bases from J, the junction kept 6 bases outside the gene matches. Germline V lookup: CDR1 MGHRA, CDR2 YSYEKL. The CDR3 here is CASSQTGTADNEQFF. CDR3 nucleotides: TGCGCCAGCAGCCAAACCGGGACAGCCGACAATGAGCAGTTCTTC.

The V call is TRBV5-4, the J call TRBJ2-1, with D perhaps matching TRBD2 (6 bases). The germline gives CDR1 SGHNT, CDR2 YYREEE (reference sequence). With 4 bases removed from V and 1 base from J, the gap between germline ends came to 12 bases. CDR3 length: 15 amino acids. This CDR3 reads CASSLSSVSYNEQFF. In DNA, the CDR3 is TGTGCCAGCAGCCTATCTAGCGTATCCTACAATGAGCAGTTCTTC.

The chain carries TRBV15 and TRBJ2-1; perhaps TRBD1 as D (5 bases). Per germline, CDR1 LNHNV and CDR2 YYDKDF (reference sequence). The CDR3 has 14 amino acids. Trimming took off 8 bases at V and 2 bases at J, with 13 bases between the two ends. The CDR3 is CATQPQGPYNEQFF. CDR3 DNA sequence: TGTGCCACCCAACCCCAGGGCCCCTACAATGAGCAGTTCTTC.

J is TRBJ2-1 and V is TRBV7-2; D is perhaps TRBD2 (5 bases). CDR1 and CDR2 from the germline V gene are SGHTA and FQGNSA. CDR3 length: 16 residues. Trimming pared 1 base from V and 10 bases from J, leaving 20 bases between. In DNA, the CDR3 is TGTGCCAGCAGCTTAGTTGTGGGATCGGAGGCGGAGGAGCAGTTCTTC. Encoded protein: CASSLVVGSEAEEQFF. Full variable domain (missing parts from reference TRBV7-2 and TRBJ2-1): GAGVSQSPSNKVTEKGKDVELRCDPISGHTALYWYRQSLGQGLEFLIYFQGNSAPDKSGLPSDRFSAERTGGSVSTLTIQRTQQEDSAVYLCASSLVVGSEAEEQFFGPGTRLTVL.

This clone was observed a handful of times. V gene TRBV30 combines with J gene TRBJ2-1; D is possibly TRBD2 (6 bases). The CDR3 has 13 amino acids. V lost 3 bases and J 4 bases, leaving 10 bases between the germline ends. From germline, CDR1 is GTSNPN and CDR2 SVGIG (reference sequence). The CDR3 coding sequence is TGTGCCTGGAGCGGGGGTCTTTACAATGAGCAGTTCTTC. Amino acid sequence: CAWSGGLYNEQFF.

The CDR3 is CASSSRTGEVGELFF. As DNA, the CDR3 is TGTGCCAGCAGCTCCAGGACAGGGGAAGTGGGGGAGCTGTTTTTT. V gene TRBV5-4 combines with J gene TRBJ2-2; 9 nucleotides match TRBD1. CDR1 SGHNT and CDR2 YYREEE come from the germline V gene (reference sequence). CDR3 length: 15 residues. V lost 3 bases, J lost 8 bases, and 8 bases stayed unmatched.

A single count supports this clone. The J gene is TRBJ1-5, the V gene TRBV28, with D possibly being TRBD1 (6 bases). Germline values: CDR1 MDHEN, CDR2 SYDVKM. V dropped 6 bases and J dropped 2 bases, with 23 bases sitting between them. This CDR3 region has 18 residues. The CDR3 DNA reads TGTGCCAGCAGCATACGGGACACCCGAAATTGGCGCAATCAGCCCCAGCATTTT. Translating gives CASSIRDTRNWRNQPQHF.

This rearrangement joins TRBV6-1 to TRBJ2-5; 8 bases match TRBD1. This CDR3 is 14 amino acids long. Germline values: CDR1 MNHNS, CDR2 SASEGT. Trimming at V came to 3 bases and at J to 1 base, leaving 1 base not matched to a gene. The CDR3 coding sequence is TGTGCCAGCAGTGAGGACAGGGTCCAAGAGACCCAGTACTTC. It is translated as CASSEDRVQETQYF.

The chain employs TRBV19 and TRBJ1-2, with a possible D match to TRBD1 (6 bases). Between the trimmed V and J ends, which lost 5 bases and 0 bases, there was a span of 16 bases. In germline, CDR1 is LNHDA, CDR2 SQIVND (reference sequence). This CDR3 has 16 amino acids. In DNA, the CDR3 is TGTGCCAGTAGTCAGGAACAGGGAGCCTCTAACTATGGCTACACCTTC. This codes for CASSQEQGASNYGYTF.

The V and J genes are TRBV28 and TRBJ2-3; 8 bases agree with TRBD1. In germline, CDR1 is MDHEN, CDR2 SYDVKM. There are 15 residues in the CDR3. With V trimmed by 6 bases and J by 2 bases, 7 bases remained unmatched. This chain's CDR3 is CASRRTGPTTDTQYF. DNA of the CDR3: TGTGCCAGCAGACGGACAGGGCCCACCACAGATACGCAGTATTTT.

The chain joins TRBV5-4 to TRBJ2-1; a weak D match, TRBD1 (6 bases). The CDR3 length is 15 residues. Per the germline V gene, CDR1 is SGHNT and CDR2 is YYREEE (reference sequence). Trimming shortened V by 3 bases and J by 7 bases, and 17 bases separated the two germline ends. The CDR3 DNA reads TGTGCCAGCAGCTCCGGGACATCCTCTTGGAATGAGCAGTTCTTC. This translates into CASSSGTSSWNEQFF.